The rows below give T cell receptor beta chains drawn from one sample of a study of T cell changes during pregnancy in multiple sclerosis. Profiled with immunoSEQ multiplex PCR; TCRdb holds only in-frame clones, not every one. This table holds 85,000 to 100,000 clones, approximately 89% found once. Specimen: peripheral blood, collected before pregnancy. The receptors come from a female donor with multiple sclerosis, enrolled in a pregnancy study. The conserved cysteine and the conserved F or W are not part of the CDR3 here. Fields, in order: J gene, V gene, CDR3 protein.

j_gene: TRBJ2-1
v_gene: TRBV10-2
CDR3aa: ASRDRLSRNNEQF

j_gene: TRBJ2-7
v_gene: TRBV19
CDR3aa: ASSNYRGRAAYEQY

j_gene: TRBJ2-7
v_gene: TRBV6-5
CDR3aa: ASSRTGGSYEQY

j_gene: TRBJ1-2
v_gene: TRBV25-1
CDR3aa: ASSESGTGGIDGYT

j_gene: TRBJ2-5
v_gene: TRBV5-1
CDR3aa: ASSFAGQETQY

j_gene: TRBJ1-1
v_gene: TRBV27
CDR3aa: ASSLSGVDRVGTEAF

j_gene: TRBJ1-3
v_gene: TRBV6-1
CDR3aa: ASTETAWPGNTIY

j_gene: TRBJ2-3
v_gene: TRBV4-2
CDR3aa: ASNFRRGALGDTQY

j_gene: TRBJ2-3
v_gene: TRBV6-4
CDR3aa: ASSREFADTQY

j_gene: TRBJ1-2
v_gene: TRBV18
CDR3aa: ASSLSSAWGYT

j_gene: TRBJ1-6
v_gene: TRBV5-4
CDR3aa: ASSLVRGSGNSPLH

j_gene: TRBJ2-3
v_gene: TRBV9
CDR3aa: ASSVRLAPDTQY

j_gene: TRBJ2-1
v_gene: TRBV27
CDR3aa: ASSLLAGVNEQF

j_gene: TRBJ2-2
v_gene: TRBV7-6
CDR3aa: ASSLQPGLENGELF

j_gene: TRBJ2-3
v_gene: TRBV19
CDR3aa: ASSISGVADTQY

j_gene: TRBJ1-1
v_gene: TRBV5-1
CDR3aa: ASSLANGGMNTEAF

j_gene: TRBJ2-5
v_gene: TRBV9
CDR3aa: ASSVKGLAGGQETQY

j_gene: TRBJ1-6
v_gene: TRBV19
CDR3aa: ASRDDSGTVLNSPLH

j_gene: TRBJ2-2
v_gene: TRBV7-3
CDR3aa: ASSLRGTGGNTGELF

j_gene: TRBJ2-3
v_gene: TRBV27
CDR3aa: ASSSPRTGDTQY

j_gene: TRBJ2-7
v_gene: TRBV5-5
CDR3aa: ASSSIRTSGAYEQY

j_gene: TRBJ2-5
v_gene: TRBV7-2
CDR3aa: ASSLQETQY

j_gene: TRBJ2-3
v_gene: TRBV30
CDR3aa: AMDRGGTDTQY

j_gene: TRBJ1-1
v_gene: TRBV5-1
CDR3aa: ASSASSDFSEAF

j_gene: TRBJ2-1
v_gene: TRBV6-7
CDR3aa: ASSYPEGGNEQF

j_gene: TRBJ2-4
v_gene: TRBV6-5
CDR3aa: ASIPPRGNIQY

j_gene: TRBJ2-1
v_gene: TRBV6-1
CDR3aa: ASSEATGLAGDEQF

j_gene: TRBJ1-4
v_gene: TRBV7-9
CDR3aa: ASSPHGRDNEKLF

j_gene: TRBJ2-7
v_gene: TRBV7-8
CDR3aa: ASSFLGRGGYEQY

j_gene: TRBJ2-2
v_gene: TRBV15
CDR3aa: ATSRDNRVGAGELF

j_gene: TRBJ2-1
v_gene: TRBV15
CDR3aa: ATSSRTSTGPYNEQF

j_gene: TRBJ2-3
v_gene: TRBV2
CDR3aa: ASSEALAGDEQDTQY

j_gene: TRBJ2-2
v_gene: TRBV27
CDR3aa: ASSPRTSGRTGELF

j_gene: TRBJ2-7
v_gene: TRBV10-3
CDR3aa: AIRGTSGRAEYEQY

j_gene: TRBJ2-5
v_gene: TRBV7-7
CDR3aa: ASSQGQVGTQY

j_gene: TRBJ2-5
v_gene: TRBV9
CDR3aa: ASSVSPQGKETQY

j_gene: TRBJ1-1
v_gene: TRBV19
CDR3aa: ASGGSTEAF

j_gene: TRBJ1-2
v_gene: TRBV5-8
CDR3aa: ASSGQGYGYT

j_gene: TRBJ2-1
v_gene: TRBV7-9
CDR3aa: ASSLTSNEQF

j_gene: TRBJ2-3
v_gene: TRBV27
CDR3aa: ASSSANSITDTQY

j_gene: TRBJ2-7
v_gene: TRBV14
CDR3aa: ASSQELDSYEQY

j_gene: TRBJ2-7
v_gene: TRBV7-9
CDR3aa: ASSESGRPGQY

j_gene: TRBJ2-1
v_gene: TRBV19
CDR3aa: ASSMGSSGNHEQF

j_gene: TRBJ1-6
v_gene: TRBV5-4
CDR3aa: ASSLFARGLSPLH